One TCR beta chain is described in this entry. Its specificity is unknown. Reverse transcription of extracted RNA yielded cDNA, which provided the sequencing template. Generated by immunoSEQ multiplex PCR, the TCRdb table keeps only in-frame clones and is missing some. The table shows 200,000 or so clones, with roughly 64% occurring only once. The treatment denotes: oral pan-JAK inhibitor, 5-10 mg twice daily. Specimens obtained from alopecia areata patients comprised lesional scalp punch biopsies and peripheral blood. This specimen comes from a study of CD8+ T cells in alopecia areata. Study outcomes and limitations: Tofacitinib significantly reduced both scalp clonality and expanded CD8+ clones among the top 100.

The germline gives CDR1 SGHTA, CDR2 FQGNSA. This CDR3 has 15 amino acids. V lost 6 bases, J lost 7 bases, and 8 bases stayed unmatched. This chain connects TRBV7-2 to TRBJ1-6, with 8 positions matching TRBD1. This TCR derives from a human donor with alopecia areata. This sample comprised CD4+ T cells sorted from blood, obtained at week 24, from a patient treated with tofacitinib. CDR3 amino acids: CASRTAGTGNSPLHF. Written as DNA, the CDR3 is TGTGCCAGCAGGACGGCCGGGACAGGCAATTCACCCCTCCACTTT.